A single sample gave rise to the 28 T cell receptor beta chains below, sequenced in a study of breast tumors, draining lymph nodes, adjacent tissues. Via MiXCR, TCRdb re-called the multiplex PCR reads, giving one row per CDR3 protein. The repertoire includes 200,000 or so distinct CDR3 sequences, roughly 29% of them detected once, and approximately 4.5% sits in the top ten. Samples came from axillary lymph nodes draining the breast cancer. The sequencing input was axillary lymph node tissue. The source is a female donor with breast cancer. Some clones in this sample may be carry-over from other donors' samples.

The chain couples TRBV6-5 to TRBJ1-1; D might be TRBD1 (5 bases). Germline CDR1 and CDR2: MNHEY and SVGAGI. This CDR3 region has 14 residues. V shed 6 bases and J shed 4 bases, with 15 bases lying between them. As DNA, the CDR3 is TGTGCCAGCAGACCCCGCAGGGTGCCCACTGAAGCTTTCTTT. It translates to CASRPRRVPTEAFF.

This clonotype was observed once. A read error is possible here, since a much larger clone lies one base away. This rearrangement joins TRBV3-1 to TRBJ2-7; 9 nucleotides line up with TRBD1. Germline V gene data show CDR1 as LGHDT and CDR2 as YNNKEL (reference sequence). The CDR3 covers 13 residues. CDR3 sequence (DNA): TGTACCAGCGGTAGGACAGGGGACTACGAGCAGTACTTC. Amino acid sequence: CTSGRTGDYEQYF.

At least ten counts were recorded for this clonotype. The chain couples TRBV20-1 to TRBJ1-2; no firm D call. CDR1 and CDR2 from the germline V gene are DFQATT and SNEGSKA (reference sequence). The CDR3 spans 13 residues. V gave up 5 bases and J gave up 6 bases, with 16 bases separating them. The CDR3 DNA reads TGCAGTGCTTCACCGAGGCCAACAGATGGCTACACCTTC. Translation: CSASPRPTDGYTF.

This clonotype has ten or more counts. This sequence joins TRBV2 and TRBJ2-7, with D perhaps TRBD1 or TRBD2 (5 bases each). The CDR3 is 14 residues long. Germline V gene lookup returns CDR1 SNHLY and CDR2 FYNNEI. V was trimmed by 6 bases and J by 3 bases, leaving 15 bases between them. CDR3 nucleotides: TGTGCCAGCAGCGATACGGGACGGAACTACGAGCAGTACTTC. Translation gives CASSDTGRNYEQYF.

In this sample, this clonotype turned up many times. The rearrangement links TRBV11-2 to TRBJ2-3, with 9 bases that match TRBD2. V was pared by 1 base and J by 2 bases, with 7 bases of the junction left unmatched. Germline CDR1 is SGHAT and CDR2 is FQNNGV. CDR3 length equals 17 residues. Written as DNA, the CDR3 is TGTGCCAGCAGCTTAGTCGGTGCGGGGGGGTTCACAGATACGCAGTATTTT. Translated: CASSLVGAGGFTDTQYF.

V and J are TRBV20-1 and TRBJ1-3; the D gene is possibly TRBD1 (5 bases). The CDR3 runs 16 residues. Germline-derived CDR1 and CDR2 are DFQATT and SNEGSKA (reference sequence). With 5 bases removed from V and 0 bases from J, the gap between germline ends came to 17 bases. The CDR3 DNA is TGCAGTGCTGATCCTCGGGACGGGAGCTCTGGAAACACCATATATTTT. It is translated as CSADPRDGSSGNTIYF.

This clonotype was observed many times. The rearrangement uses TRBV12-3 or TRBV12-4 and TRBJ2-7; the D call may be TRBD1 or TRBD2 (5 bases each). This CDR3 contains 14 residues. With 4 bases removed from V and 7 bases from J, the gap between germline ends came to 17 bases. This chain's CDR3 is CASSWDGADEEQYF. Written as DNA, the CDR3 is TGTGCCAGCAGTTGGGACGGTGCAGATGAGGAGCAGTACTTC.

This clonotype showed up many times. The chain combines TRBV2 with TRBJ2-2; TRBD1 is a possible D gene (6 bases). CDR3 length equals 14 residues. The V gene's germline CDR1 is SNHLY and CDR2 FYNNEI. V lost 7 bases and J lost 0, with 9 bases in between. As DNA, the CDR3 is TGTGCCAGCAAGGACAGCGCGAACACCGGGGAGCTGTTTTTT. It specifies CASKDSANTGELFF. Full variable domain (remainder filled in from reference TRBV2 and TRBJ2-2): EPEVTQTPSHQVTQMGQEVILRCVPISNHLYFYWYRQILGQKVEFLVSFYNNEISEKSEIFDDQFSVERPDGSNFTLKIRSTKLEDSAMYFCASKDSANTGELFFGEGSRLTVL.

About this clonotype itself: A much larger clonotype is one base distant, so this may be a read error. The chain couples TRBV7-9 to TRBJ1-2, with 9 bases that match TRBD1. CDR1 and CDR2 (germline): SEHNR, FQNEAQ (reference sequence). This CDR3 is 15 amino acids long. CDR3 in DNA: TGTGCCAGCAGCCCTCCCTCCCGGACAGGGGTGGGCTACCCCTTC. This encodes CASSPPSRTGVGYPF.

In this sample, this clonotype turned up a few times. The genes are TRBV27 and TRBJ1-4, with 10 nucleotides matching TRBD1. CDR1 and CDR2 from the germline V gene are MNHEY and SMNVEV (reference sequence). The CDR3 length is 15 residues. Trimming took 4 bases from V and 6 from J; bases not matched to a gene: 5. CDR3 DNA: TGTGCCAGCAGTTCGGGACAGGGGCTTGATGAAAAACTGTTTTTT. Its translation is CASSSGQGLDEKLFF.

Of note for this clonotype: Since a much larger clone is just one base distant, this may be a read error. The rearrangement joins TRBV5-8 to TRBJ2-5; weak D call: TRBD2 (7 bases). Trimming stripped 4 bases from V and 4 bases from J, with 17 bases between. The CDR3 loop spans 15 amino acids. Germline loops: CDR1 SGHTS, CDR2 YDEGEE. The CDR3 DNA reads as TGTGCCAGCAGCGGGGGCGGACCGGGAGGAGAGACCCAGTACTTC. This translates into CASSGGGPGGETQYF. The full variable domain, completed using reference TRBV5-8 and TRBJ2-5, is EAGVTQSPTHLIKTRGQQATLRCSPISGHTSVYWYQQALGLGLQFLLWYDEGEERNRGNFPPRFSGRQFPNYSSELNVNALELEDSALYLCASSGGGPGGETQYFGPGTRLLVL.

Ten or more counts support this clonotype. The chain has TRBV6-2 or TRBV6-3 and TRBJ1-5; D might be TRBD1 (6 bases). The V gene's germline CDR1 is MNHEY and CDR2 SVGEGT. CDR3 length: 15 residues. V was shortened by 6 bases and J by 1 base, with 13 bases between the two germline ends. This CDR3 is CASRPTGLSNQPQHF. As DNA, the CDR3 is TGTGCCAGCAGGCCTACAGGGCTAAGCAATCAGCCCCAGCATTTT.

This clonotype was recorded many times. The chain is built from TRBV6-1 and TRBJ2-1; 13 bases are shared with TRBD2. V lost 6 bases and J lost 6; bases outside the gene matches: 8. Germline V lookup: CDR1 MNHNS, CDR2 SASEGT. This CDR3 is 16 amino acids long. CDR3 DNA: TGTGCCAGCAGAGGACTAGCGGGAGTAGTGGGCAATGAGCAGTTCTTC. Its translation is CASRGLAGVVGNEQFF.

At least ten counts were recorded for this clonotype. The chain joins TRBV5-1 to TRBJ2-5, with unresolved D. The germline gives CDR1 SGHRS, CDR2 YFSETQ. This CDR3 has 14 residues. V lost 4 bases and J 2 bases, leaving 12 bases between the germline ends. CDR3 sequence reads: CASSPAVDQETQYF. CDR3 bases: TGCGCCAGCAGCCCGGCGGTGGATCAAGAGACCCAGTACTTC. Looking up the rest from reference TRBV5-1 and TRBJ2-5 gives the full variable domain: KAGVTQTPRYLIKTRGQQVTLSCSPISGHRSVSWYQQTPGQGLQFLFEYFSETQRNKGNFPGRFSGRQFSNSRSEMNVSTLELGDSALYLCASSPAVDQETQYFGPGTRLLVL.

This clonotype has a count of ten or more. The chain combines TRBV20-1 with TRBJ1-4; 7 bases match TRBD1. The germline V gene encodes CDR1 DFQATT and CDR2 SNEGSKA (reference sequence). CDR3 size: 13 residues. The J segment lost 8 bases and the V segment lost 2 bases, leaving 5 bases of the junction unmatched. CDR3: CSARQGVGEKLFF. In DNA form, the CDR3 reads TGCAGTGCTAGACAGGGGGTAGGGGAAAAACTGTTTTTT.

This clonotype has a count of ten or more. The chain recombines TRBV5-1 with TRBJ2-7; 10 bases agree with TRBD1. The trim removed 0 bases at V and 4 bases at J, leaving 1 base unmatched. The CDR3 contains 14 residues. Germline V gives CDR1 SGHRS, CDR2 YFSETQ. The CDR3 sequence: CASSLEDRGYEQYF. DNA of the CDR3: TGCGCCAGCAGCTTGGAGGACAGGGGGTACGAGCAGTACTTC.

This clonotype has ten or more counts. This chain uses TRBV5-1 with TRBJ2-1; the match to TRBD2 covers 10 bases. Per the germline V gene, CDR1 is SGHRS and CDR2 is YFSETQ. The J segment lost 0 bases and the V segment lost 5 bases, leaving 23 bases of the junction unmatched. The CDR3 spans 22 residues. DNA of the CDR3: TGCGCCAGCAGTACCGGGACAGGTATTCGGCTAGCGGGAGTAGACTCCTACAATGAGCAGTTCTTC. Protein: CASSTGTGIRLAGVDSYNEQFF.

This clonotype has a count of ten or more. This chain connects TRBV24-1 to TRBJ1-2; D remains ambiguous. The CDR3 length is 13 residues. The germline V and J ends were trimmed by 3 bases and 6 bases, with 10 bases remaining between them. The germline CDR1 and CDR2 sequences are KGHDR and SFDVKD. The CDR3 DNA reads as TGTGCCACCAGTGATCGTACAGAGGATGGCTACACCTTC. Residues: CATSDRTEDGYTF.

The chain uses TRBV27 and TRBJ1-1; perhaps TRBD1 as D (5 bases). The length of the CDR3 is 15 residues. Germline CDR1 is MNHEY and CDR2 is SMNVEV (reference sequence). V lost 4 bases and J lost 1, with 13 bases in between. CDR3 sequence (DNA): TGTGCCAGCAGTTCATCTGGCGGGGCGAACACTGAAGCTTTCTTT. It codes for CASSSSGGANTEAFF.

Concerning this clonotype: A single base separates this from a much larger clone, so it may be a read error. The chain carries TRBV4-2 and TRBJ2-5; 11 bases are shared with TRBD2. The CDR3 is 18 residues long. In germline, CDR1 is LGHNA, CDR2 YNFKEQ. The CDR3 is CASSQELAGGPSQGTQYF. The CDR3, as DNA: TGTGCCAGCAGCCAAGAGCTAGCGGGGGGCCCCTCGCAAGGGACCCAGTACTTC.

This clonotype was seen many times. The chain joins TRBV20-1 to TRBJ2-2, with D tentatively TRBD1 (5 bases). Germline V gives CDR1 DFQATT, CDR2 SNEGSKA (reference sequence). The CDR3 contains 13 residues. With 3 bases removed from V and 4 bases from J, the gap between germline ends came to 9 bases. CDR3 amino acids: CSASLTGTGELFF. The CDR3 nucleotides are TGCAGTGCTAGTCTAACAGGCACCGGGGAGCTGTTTTTT.

Ten or more counts support this clonotype. The chain carries TRBV3-1 and TRBJ2-7, with 8 bases identical to TRBD1. Unmatched junction bases numbered 3, after V lost 8 bases and J lost 6 bases. The CDR3 runs 11 residues. In germline, CDR1 is LGHDT, CDR2 YNNKEL (reference sequence). CDR3 protein: CASGTGLEQYF. The CDR3 DNA reads TGTGCCAGCGGGACAGGCCTCGAGCAGTACTTC.

This clonotype was picked up many times. The chain uses TRBV9 and TRBJ2-5; 7 bases match TRBD2. With V trimmed by 3 bases and J by 1 base, 9 bases remained unmatched. Per the germline V gene, CDR1 is SGDLS and CDR2 is YYNGEE. This CDR3 has 16 amino acids. The CDR3 reads CASSAKQGLSQETQYF. Here the CDR3 DNA reads TGTGCCAGCAGCGCCAAGCAGGGACTATCCCAAGAGACCCAGTACTTC.

This clonotype came up a few times. Relative to the germline gene, one junction end is altered; a read error may explain this. The CDR3, as DNA: TGTGCCAGCAGTCACTCGGCGGGGGCGCGAGGAAACACCATATATTTT. It translates to CASSHSAGARGNTIYF. V gene TRBV6-5 combines with J gene TRBJ1-3; weak D call: TRBD1 (6 bases). This CDR3 spans 16 amino acids. Germline V gene sequence: CDR1 MNHEY, CDR2 SVGAGI.

The table lists this clonotype with many counts. This chain uses TRBV6-4 with TRBJ1-6; D not certain. The CDR3 consists of 15 residues. Trimming left V 5 bases short and J 8 bases short, with 16 bases between. The V gene's germline CDR1 is MRHNA and CDR2 SNTAGT. CDR3 in DNA: TGTGCCAGCAGTCCTTCCCGTGTGAGGGATTCACCCCTCCACTTT. Translated: CASSPSRVRDSPLHF.

As concerns this clonotype: This may stem from a read error, because a much larger clone lies one nucleotide away. The chain employs TRBV6-1 and TRBJ1-2, with TRBD1 as a possible D gene (5 bases). CDR3 length equals 16 residues. V was clipped by 3 bases and J by 6 bases, with 20 bases between them. Germline CDR1 reads MNHNS; CDR2 reads SASEGT. DNA of the CDR3: TGTGCCAGCAGTGACCCGGGACGGTGGGATCTCCATGGCTACACCTTC. It encodes CASSDPGRWDLHGYTF.

A remark on this clonotype: A much larger clone differs by one base, so this may be a read error. The CDR3 bases are TGCAGTGCTAGAGGGGACAGGGGCTATGCCTACACCTTC. Its protein is CSARGDRGYAYTF. This rearrangement joins TRBV20-1 to TRBJ1-2; TRBD1 aligns across 10 bases. The germline gives CDR1 DFQATT, CDR2 SNEGSKA (reference sequence). The CDR3 extends over 13 amino acids.

At least ten counts were recorded for this clonotype. The chain links TRBV30 to TRBJ2-2; D not resolved. Trimming shortened V by 0 bases and J by 6 bases, and 8 bases separated the two germline ends. The length of the CDR3 is 13 residues. Per germline, CDR1 GTSNPN and CDR2 SVGIG (reference sequence). The CDR3 loop is CAWSVTEPGELFF. In nucleotides, the CDR3 is TGTGCCTGGAGTGTGACGGAGCCCGGGGAGCTGTTTTTT.